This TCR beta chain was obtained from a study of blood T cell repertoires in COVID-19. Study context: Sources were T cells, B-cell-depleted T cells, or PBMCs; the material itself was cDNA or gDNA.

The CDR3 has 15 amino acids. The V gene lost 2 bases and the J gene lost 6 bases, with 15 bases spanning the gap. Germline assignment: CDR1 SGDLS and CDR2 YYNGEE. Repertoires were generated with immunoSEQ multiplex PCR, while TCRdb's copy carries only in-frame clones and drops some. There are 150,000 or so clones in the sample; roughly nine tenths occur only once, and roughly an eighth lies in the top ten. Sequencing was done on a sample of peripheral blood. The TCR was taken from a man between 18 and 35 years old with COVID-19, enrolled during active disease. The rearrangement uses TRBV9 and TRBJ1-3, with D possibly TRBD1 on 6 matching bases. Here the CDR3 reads CASSVLGQPSNTIYF. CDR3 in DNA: TGTGCCAGCAGCGTTTTAGGACAGCCCTCAAACACCATATATTTT.